There are a few counts of the clone carrying this T cell receptor (beta chain). What it binds is unknown. The ends lost 2 bases at V and 1 base at J; junction bases unmatched: 8. The CDR3 runs to 16 residues. Germline V gene sequence: CDR1 SGDLS, CDR2 YYNGEE. The data originate from a study of beta chain features in type 1 diabetes. Points from the study as a whole: Patients with type 1 diabetes carried fewer insertions and had more deletions at their VDJ junctions. Across patients, naive, central memory and Treg TCRB repertoires exhibited apparently greater similarity than was observed across healthy donors.

What was sequenced were expressed TCRB transcripts, since all of the isolated RNA had been reverse transcribed. The table came from immunoSEQ multiplex PCR; TCRdb's copy has only in-frame clones and leaves some out. The sample carries under 250,000 clones, roughly an eighth recorded once. This receptor was taken from a woman in her 40s in good health. The sequenced sample was naive CD4+ T cells from blood. The chain employs TRBV9 and TRBJ1-1; 7 bases map to TRBD1. Here the CDR3 reads CASSVDPTGWNTEAFF. CDR3 bases: TGTGCCAGCAGCGTGGATCCGACAGGGTGGAACACTGAAGCTTTCTTT.